This entry lists 2 T cell receptor beta chains sequenced from one sample in a study of shared clonotypes between healthy human individuals. Positively selected for CCR7, the CD45RO-negative cells used as naive CD8 cells excluded terminally differentiated effector memory CD45RA+ cells. TCRdb keeps only in-frame clones here, not all; method: immunoSEQ multiplex PCR. This sample has under 2,000,000 clones; roughly 95% occur once, and the top ten carry 1.2%. The sample comprised naive CD8+ T cells sorted from blood. Every receptor here comes from a man younger than 35 in good health.

CDR3 in amino acids: CATRLGTEAFF. The CDR3 DNA is TGTGCCACCCGACTCGGCACTGAAGCTTTCTTT. V is TRBV19 and J is TRBJ1-1; D remains ambiguous. This CDR3 region has 11 residues. Trimming cost V 10 bases and J 4 bases, with 10 bases left between them. Germline V CDR1 and CDR2: LNHDA, SQIVND (reference sequence). The full variable domain, with the rest looked up from reference TRBV19 and TRBJ1-1, is DGGITQSPKYLFRKEGQNVTLSCEQNLNHDAMYWYRQDPGQGLRLIYYSQIVNDFQKGDIAEGYSVSREKKESFPLTVTSAQKNPTAFYLCATRLGTEAFFGQGTRLTVV.

CDR3 nucleotide sequence: TGTGCCAGCAGTGTCTTGACGAGGGATGAGCAGTTCTTC. Translated, it gives CASSVLTRDEQFF. The chain has TRBV2 and TRBJ2-1; D is perhaps TRBD2 (5 bases). The germline CDR1 and CDR2 sequences are SNHLY and FYNNEI. The CDR3 has 13 amino acids. V lost 4 bases and J 8 bases, leaving 12 bases between the germline ends.